These T cell receptor beta chains were read from a single sample in a study of vaccination and CD4 T cells after COVID-19. Their recognized antigens are unknown. From the PCR reads, TCRdb called clonotypes with MiXCR, one entry per CDR3 protein. Of 7,000 or so distinct CDR3 sequences in the sample, approximately 73% were seen once. The material sequenced was CD4+ T cells from blood, cultured in vitro. These receptor sequences come from a human donor who had recovered from COVID-19. The CDR3 runs from the conserved cysteine through the conserved F or W. A D gene is named only where the DNA matches it firmly. Rows may omit the clone size; those that give it use once, few, many or a size class.

.	.	TRBV20-1	TRBJ2-1	CSATPPSAETYNEQFF	TGCAGTGCTACCCCTCCGTCTGCGGAGACCTACAATGAGCAGTTCTTC
.	TRBD1	TRBV6-5	TRBJ2-1	CASSLPGQGIGQFF	TGTGCCAGCAGTTTACCGGGACAGGGGATCGGGCAGTTCTTC
medium-sized	.	TRBV7-2	TRBJ1-1	CASSRQEINTEAFF	TGTGCCAGCAGCCGACAGGAGATTAACACTGAAGCTTTCTTT
few	.	TRBV5-1	TRBJ1-2	CASSSANGPGHTPYGYTF	TGCGCCAGCAGCAGCGCCAACGGCCCCGGCCATACCCCCTATGGCTACACCTTC
medium-sized	.	TRBV27	TRBJ2-3	CASSLRSYSTDTQYF	TGTGCCAGCAGTCTTAGAAGTTACAGCACAGATACGCAGTATTTT
few	.	TRBV2	TRBJ2-2	CASSRDFLNTGELFF	TGTGCCAGCAGTCGGGACTTTTTAAACACCGGGGAGCTGTTTTTT
.	.	TRBV20-1	TRBJ1-5	CSARKRQDQPQHF	TGCAGTGCTAGAAAAAGACAGGATCAGCCCCAGCATTTT
.	.	TRBV6-1	TRBJ1-6	CASVDSGTPNSPLHF	TGTGCCAGCGTTGATTCAGGCACCCCTAATTCACCCCTCCACTTT
.	.	TRBV6-2/TRBV6-3	TRBJ1-5	CASSSDSRQPQHF	TGTGCCAGCAGTTCGGACAGCAGGCAGCCCCAGCATTTT
.	.	TRBV28	TRBJ1-2	CASSLHGTFDGHTF	TGTGCCAGCAGTTTGCACGGGACATTTGATGGCCACACCTTC
.	.	TRBV7-8	TRBJ1-6	CAISPIGPNSPLHF	TGTGCCATCAGCCCGATCGGTCCCAATTCACCCCTCCACTTT
.	TRBD1	TRBV20-1	TRBJ1-6	CSAMRTGSSPLHF	TGCAGTGCTATGAGGACAGGGAGTTCACCCCTCCACTTT
.	.	TRBV20-1	TRBJ1-6	CSATTPDPHNSPLHF	TGCAGTGCTACAACACCCGATCCTCATAATTCACCCCTCCACTTT
.	TRBD1	TRBV20-1	TRBJ1-5	CSARDLDRGFLPNQPQHF	TGCAGTGCTAGAGATTTGGACAGGGGCTTTCTCCCCAATCAGCCCCAGCATTTT
medium-sized	.	TRBV6-2/TRBV6-3	TRBJ1-2	CASSYAANYGYTF	TGTGCCAGCAGTTATGCGGCTAACTATGGCTACACCTTC
.	TRBD2	TRBV20-1	TRBJ2-2	CSARDASGRSGELFF	TGCAGTGCTAGAGATGCTAGCGGGAGATCTGGGGAGCTGTTTTTT
.	TRBD2	TRBV15	TRBJ2-1	CATGLAVVDEQFF	TGTGCCACCGGACTAGCCGTTGTGGATGAGCAGTTCTTC
few	TRBD1	TRBV6-1	TRBJ2-2	CASRPRQGAGELFF	TGTGCCAGCAGACCTCGACAGGGAGCCGGGGAGCTGTTTTTT
.	.	TRBV4-3	TRBJ1-1	CASSQDPLQPNTEAFF	TGCGCCAGCAGCCAAGATCCGTTACAGCCGAACACTGAAGCTTTCTTT
large	TRBD1	TRBV27	TRBJ2-5	CASSRIQGTAETQYF	TGTGCCAGCAGTCGAATACAGGGGACGGCAGAGACCCAGTACTTC
few	TRBD1	TRBV4-3	TRBJ1-5	CASSQDLRGHSNQPQHF	TGCGCCAGCAGCCAAGATCTTAGGGGGCATAGCAATCAGCCCCAGCATTTT
once	.	TRBV25-1	TRBJ1-2	CASSDLSDGYTF	TGTGCCAGCAGTGACTTATCGGATGGCTACACCTTC
.	.	TRBV28	TRBJ1-5	CASSPGAPVGNQPQHF	TGTGCCAGCAGCCCAGGGGCCCCGGTGGGCAATCAGCCCCAGCATTTT
medium-sized	.	TRBV24-1	TRBJ2-5	CATSGTPSTETQYF	TGTGCCACCAGCGGGACCCCGAGTACAGAGACCCAGTACTTC
.	TRBD2	TRBV19	TRBJ2-5	CASSTQTSLETQYF	TGTGCCAGTAGTACCCAGACTAGCCTGGAGACCCAGTACTTC
once	.	TRBV21-1	TRBJ1-5	CASSKDDFEGRSNQPQHF	TGTGCCAGCAGCAAAGACGATTTTGAGGGTAGAAGCAATCAGCCCCAGCATTTT
once	.	TRBV20-1	TRBJ1-2	CSAPSFGTKGGYTF	TGCAGTGCACCCTCCTTTGGGACGAAAGGGGGCTACACCTTC
.	TRBD1	TRBV20-1	TRBJ1-2	CSARPTGAYGYTF	TGCAGTGCTAGGCCCACAGGGGCCTATGGCTACACCTTC
.	.	TRBV24-1	TRBJ1-3	CATTEDSSGNTIYF	TGTGCCACCACCGAGGACAGCTCTGGAAACACCATATATTTT
.	TRBD1	TRBV7-9	TRBJ1-1	CASTTLGQGNTEAFF	TGTGCCAGCACAACCCTGGGACAGGGAAACACTGAAGCTTTCTTT
.	TRBD2	TRBV20-1	TRBJ2-1	CSARGALAGEFEQFF	TGCAGTGCTAGAGGGGCATTGGCGGGAGAGTTTGAGCAGTTCTTC
few	TRBD1	TRBV7-2	TRBJ1-6	CASSPRHGTGNYNSPLHF	TGTGCCAGCAGCCCCCGACACGGGACAGGGAACTATAATTCACCCCTCCACTTT
.	TRBD1	TRBV6-2/TRBV6-3	TRBJ1-5	CASRGERDRAFYSNQPQHF	TGTGCCAGCAGGGGTGAGCGGGACAGGGCCTTCTATAGCAATCAGCCCCAGCATTTT
.	.	TRBV20-1	TRBJ1-5	CSAHLGGSQPQHF	TGCAGTGCACACCTCGGGGGTAGTCAGCCCCAGCATTTT
.	.	TRBV28	TRBJ1-5	CASIAGDSNQPQHF	TGTGCCAGCATAGCAGGGGATAGCAATCAGCCCCAGCATTTT
.	.	TRBV20-1	TRBJ1-1	CSARGTVGTEAFF	TGCAGTGCTAGAGGGACAGTGGGCACTGAAGCTTTCTTT
.	.	TRBV28	TRBJ2-5	CASSPGDQETQYF	TGTGCCAGCAGTCCGGGAGACCAAGAGACCCAGTACTTC
.	.	TRBV15	TRBJ1-4	CATSALQREKLFF	TGTGCCACCAGCGCCCTCCAGAGGGAAAAACTGTTTTTT
.	.	TRBV29-1	TRBJ2-7	CSVAGQGNYEQYF	TGCAGCGTCGCTGGGCAGGGCAACTACGAGCAGTACTTC
.	TRBD1	TRBV4-1	TRBJ2-4	CASSQDPGTGGDIQYF	TGCGCCAGCAGCCAAGATCCAGGGACAGGGGGGGACATTCAGTACTTC
.	TRBD1	TRBV27	TRBJ2-5	CASRRDRAETQYF	TGTGCCAGCAGACGAGACAGGGCGGAGACCCAGTACTTC
few	TRBD1	TRBV6-2/TRBV6-3	TRBJ2-6	CASSSGQGAYGANVLTF	TGTGCCAGCAGTTCAGGACAGGGGGCCTATGGGGCCAACGTCCTGACTTTC
.	.	TRBV19	TRBJ1-6	CASTPGGGHSPLHF	TGTGCCAGTACCCCGGGAGGGGGTCATTCACCCCTCCACTTT
.	TRBD1	TRBV7-8	TRBJ1-1	CASSLAGQQAFF	TGTGCCAGCAGCTTAGCGGGACAGCAAGCTTTCTTT
.	TRBD2	TRBV24-1	TRBJ2-5	CATSDPAGVQETQYF	TGTGCCACCAGTGACCCTGCGGGGGTCCAAGAGACCCAGTACTTC